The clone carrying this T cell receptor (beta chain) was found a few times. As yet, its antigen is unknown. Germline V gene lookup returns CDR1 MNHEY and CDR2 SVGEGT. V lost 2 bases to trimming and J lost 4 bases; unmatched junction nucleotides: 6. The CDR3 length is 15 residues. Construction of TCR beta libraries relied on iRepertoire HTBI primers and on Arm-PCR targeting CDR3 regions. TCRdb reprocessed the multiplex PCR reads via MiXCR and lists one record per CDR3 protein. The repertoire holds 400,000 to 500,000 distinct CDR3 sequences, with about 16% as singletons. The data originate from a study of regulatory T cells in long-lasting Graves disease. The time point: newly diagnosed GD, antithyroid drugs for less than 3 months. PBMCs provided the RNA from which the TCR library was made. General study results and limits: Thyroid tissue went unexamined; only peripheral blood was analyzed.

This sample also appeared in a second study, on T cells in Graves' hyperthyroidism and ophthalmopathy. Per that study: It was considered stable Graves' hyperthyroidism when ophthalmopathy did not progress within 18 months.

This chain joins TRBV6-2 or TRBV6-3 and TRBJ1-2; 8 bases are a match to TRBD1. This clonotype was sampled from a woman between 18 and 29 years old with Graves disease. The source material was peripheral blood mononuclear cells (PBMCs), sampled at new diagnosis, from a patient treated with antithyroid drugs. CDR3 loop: CASSYLPGQVYGYTF. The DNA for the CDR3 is TGTGCCAGCAGTTACCTGCCGGGACAGGTCTATGGCTACACCTTC.